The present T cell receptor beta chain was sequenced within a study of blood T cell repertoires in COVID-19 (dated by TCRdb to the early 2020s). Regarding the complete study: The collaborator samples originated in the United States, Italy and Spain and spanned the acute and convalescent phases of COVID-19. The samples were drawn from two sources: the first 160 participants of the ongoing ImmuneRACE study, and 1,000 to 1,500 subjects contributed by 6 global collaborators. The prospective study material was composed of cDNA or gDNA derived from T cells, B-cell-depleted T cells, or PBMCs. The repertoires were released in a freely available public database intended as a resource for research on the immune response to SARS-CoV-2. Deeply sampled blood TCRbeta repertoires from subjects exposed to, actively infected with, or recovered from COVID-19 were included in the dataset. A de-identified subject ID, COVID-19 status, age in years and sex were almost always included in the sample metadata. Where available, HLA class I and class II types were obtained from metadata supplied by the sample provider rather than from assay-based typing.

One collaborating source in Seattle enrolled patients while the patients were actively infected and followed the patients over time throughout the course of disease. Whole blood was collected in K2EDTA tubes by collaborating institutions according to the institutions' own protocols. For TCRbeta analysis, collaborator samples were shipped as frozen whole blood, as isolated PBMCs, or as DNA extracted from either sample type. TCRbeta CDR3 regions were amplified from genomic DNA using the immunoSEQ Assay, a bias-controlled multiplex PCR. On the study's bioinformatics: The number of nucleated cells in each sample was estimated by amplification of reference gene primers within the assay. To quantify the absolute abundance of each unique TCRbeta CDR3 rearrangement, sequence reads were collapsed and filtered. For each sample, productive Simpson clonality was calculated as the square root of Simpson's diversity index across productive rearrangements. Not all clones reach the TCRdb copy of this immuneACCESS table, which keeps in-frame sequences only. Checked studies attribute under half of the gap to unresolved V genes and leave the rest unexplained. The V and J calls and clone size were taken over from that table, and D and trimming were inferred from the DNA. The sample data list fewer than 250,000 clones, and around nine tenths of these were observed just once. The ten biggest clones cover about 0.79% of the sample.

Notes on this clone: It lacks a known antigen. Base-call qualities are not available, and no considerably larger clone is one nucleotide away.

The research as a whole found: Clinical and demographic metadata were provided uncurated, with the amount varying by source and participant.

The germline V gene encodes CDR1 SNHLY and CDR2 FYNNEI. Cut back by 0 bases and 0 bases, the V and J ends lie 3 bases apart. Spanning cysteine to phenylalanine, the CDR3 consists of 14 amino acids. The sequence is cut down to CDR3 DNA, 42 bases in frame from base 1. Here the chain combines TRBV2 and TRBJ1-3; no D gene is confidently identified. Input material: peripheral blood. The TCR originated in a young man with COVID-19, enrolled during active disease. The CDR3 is CASSEARSGNTIYF. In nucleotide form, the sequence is TGTGCCAGCAGTGAAGCCCGCTCTGGAAACACCATATATTTT.